This T cell receptor beta chain was recovered during a study of OX40 agonist ivuxolimab in advanced cancers. Study context: With ivuxolimab, an agonistic anti-OX40 (CD134) antibody, patients were treated.

This table comes from immunoSEQ multiplex PCR, and its TCRdb copy is limited to in-frame clones, with some not included. The table records tens of thousands of clones, around 90% of them present only once. Peripheral blood came from all dose cohorts at three timepoints. The sequence derives from an adult with an advanced solid tumor such as melanoma, head and neck, liver or kidney cancer. The source material was CD4+ or CD8+ T cells sorted from blood, sampled in a trial of the OX40 agonist ivuxolimab.

CDR3 residues: CASRGEGGELFF. Written as DNA, the CDR3 is TGTGCCAGCAGAGGGGAGGGCGGGGAGCTGTTTTTT. The chain combines TRBV9 with TRBJ2-2; TRBD2 aligns across 7 bases. Trimming removed 5 bases from V and 7 bases from J; junction bases left unmatched: 2. The CDR3 loop spans 12 amino acids. Looked up from germline, CDR1 is SGDLS and CDR2 is YYNGEE.